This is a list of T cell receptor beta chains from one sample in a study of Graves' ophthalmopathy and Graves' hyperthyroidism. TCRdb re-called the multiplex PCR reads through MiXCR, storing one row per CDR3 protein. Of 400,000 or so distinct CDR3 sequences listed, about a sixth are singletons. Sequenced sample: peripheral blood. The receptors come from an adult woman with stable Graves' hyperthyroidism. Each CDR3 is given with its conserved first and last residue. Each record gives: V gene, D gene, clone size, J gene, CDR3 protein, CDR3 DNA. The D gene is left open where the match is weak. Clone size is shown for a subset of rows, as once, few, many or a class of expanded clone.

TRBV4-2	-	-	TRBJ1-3	CASSLQENSGNTIYF	TGTGCCAGCAGCCTCCAAGAGAACAGTGGAAACACCATATATTTT
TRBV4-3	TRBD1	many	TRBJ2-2	CASSTTGQGITGELFF	TGCGCCAGCAGCACTACGGGACAGGGAATCACCGGGGAGCTGTTTTTT
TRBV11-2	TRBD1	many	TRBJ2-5	CASSSTGLAWQETQYF	TGTGCCAGCAGCTCGACAGGGCTCGCGTGGCAAGAGACCCAGTACTTC
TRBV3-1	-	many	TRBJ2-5	CASSQDTEETQYF	TGTGCCAGCAGCCAAGATACAGAAGAGACCCAGTACTTC
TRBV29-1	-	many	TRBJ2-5	CSLVELNQETQYF	TGCAGCCTGGTTGAGCTAAACCAAGAGACCCAGTACTTC
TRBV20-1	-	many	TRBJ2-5	CSALQAGETQYF	TGCAGTGCCCTGCAAGCTGGCGAGACCCAGTACTTC
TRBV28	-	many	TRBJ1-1	CASSSRGRYAFF	TGTGCCAGCAGCTCGCGGGGGAGGTATGCTTTCTTT
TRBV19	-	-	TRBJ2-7	CASSTASSSYEQYF	TGTGCCAGTAGTACCGCGTCGAGCTCCTACGAGCAGTACTTC
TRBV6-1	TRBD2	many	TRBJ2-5	CATFLAGVGETQYF	TGTGCCACCTTTCTCGCGGGAGTGGGAGAGACCCAGTACTTC
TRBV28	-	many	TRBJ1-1	CASSLVEKPEAFF	TGTGCCAGCAGTTTGGTGGAGAAACCTGAAGCTTTCTTT
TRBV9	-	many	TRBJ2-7	CASSVGGQRGGEQYF	TGTGCCAGCAGCGTAGGCGGACAGCGGGGAGGGGAGCAGTACTTC
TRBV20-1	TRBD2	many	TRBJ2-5	CSASREGYQETQYF	TGCAGTGCTAGCAGGGAGGGCTACCAAGAGACCCAGTACTTC
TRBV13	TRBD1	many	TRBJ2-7	CASSQTRDRGNEQYF	TGTGCCAGCAGCCAAACTCGGGACAGGGGGAACGAGCAGTACTTC
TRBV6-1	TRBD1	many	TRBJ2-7	CASSPRQGEAYEQYF	TGTGCCAGCAGCCCCCGACAGGGGGAAGCCTACGAGCAGTACTTC
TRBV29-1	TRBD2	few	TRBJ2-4	CSVEVTSGNIQYF	TGCAGCGTTGAAGTGACTAGCGGAAACATTCAGTACTTC
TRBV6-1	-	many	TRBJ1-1	CASSPGLRAAFF	TGTGCCAGCAGTCCTGGACTGCGAGCTGCTTTCTTT
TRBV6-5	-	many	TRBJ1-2	CASPGQNGYTF	TGTGCCAGCCCGGGCCAGAATGGCTACACCTTC
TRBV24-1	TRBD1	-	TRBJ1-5	CATSESPGQSSYSNQPQHF	TGTGCCACCAGTGAATCACCGGGACAGTCCTCCTATAGCAATCAGCCCCAGCATTTT
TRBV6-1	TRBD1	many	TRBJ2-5	CASSEGWGQGEGETQYF	TGTGCCAGCAGTGAAGGATGGGGACAGGGCGAGGGAGAGACCCAGTACTTC
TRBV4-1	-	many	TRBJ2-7	CASSQDTRITYEQYF	TGCGCCAGCAGCCAAGATACGAGAATTACCTACGAGCAGTACTTC
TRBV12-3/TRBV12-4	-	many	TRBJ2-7	CASRPSRGPGSYEQYF	TGTGCCAGCAGACCGTCCAGGGGACCGGGCTCCTACGAGCAGTACTTC
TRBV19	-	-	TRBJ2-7	CASSIVGAPNEQYF	TGTGCCAGTAGTATTGTGGGGGCGCCTAACGAGCAGTACTTC
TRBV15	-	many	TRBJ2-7	CATSRDARFQTHEQYF	TGTGCCACCAGCAGAGATGCTAGGTTCCAAACTCACGAGCAGTACTTC
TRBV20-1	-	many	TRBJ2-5	CSARSKSRGQWQETQYF	TGCAGTGCTCGGTCCAAATCCCGGGGTCAGTGGCAAGAGACCCAGTACTTC
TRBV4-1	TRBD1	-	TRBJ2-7	CASSQVQAGTVGYEQYF	TGCGCCAGCAGCCAAGTGCAAGCCGGGACAGTGGGCTACGAGCAGTACTTC
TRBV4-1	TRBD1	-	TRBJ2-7	CASSSRTGGEEQYF	TGCGCCAGCAGCTCAAGGACAGGGGGGGAAGAGCAGTACTTC
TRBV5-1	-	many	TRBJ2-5	CASSLAGTPHKTQYF	TGCGCCAGCAGCTTGGCCGGGACACCTCACAAAACCCAGTACTTC
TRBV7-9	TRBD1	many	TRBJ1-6	CASSWWTGNNSPLHF	TGTGCCAGCAGCTGGTGGACAGGGAATAATTCACCCCTCCACTTT
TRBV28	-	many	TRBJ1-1	CASSPQLGTNTEAFF	TGTGCCAGCAGTCCCCAGCTAGGGACGAACACTGAAGCTTTCTTT
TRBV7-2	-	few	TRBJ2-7	CASSPRVASYEQYF	TGTGCCAGCAGCCCCAGGGTCGCTTCCTACGAGCAGTACTTC
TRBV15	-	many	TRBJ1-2	CATSRARESENGYTF	TGTGCCACCAGCAGAGCCAGGGAAAGCGAGAATGGCTACACCTTC
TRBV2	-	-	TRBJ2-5	CASEPLLGVGETQYF	TGTGCCAGCGAACCCCTTTTAGGGGTGGGAGAGACCCAGTACTTC
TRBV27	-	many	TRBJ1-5	CASSRWGYDQPQHF	TGTGCCAGCAGCCGCTGGGGGTATGATCAGCCCCAGCATTTT
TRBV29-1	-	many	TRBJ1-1	CSGANTEAFF	TGCAGCGGGGCTAACACTGAAGCTTTCTTT
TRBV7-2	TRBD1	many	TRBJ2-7	CASSHLGQGDEQYF	TGTGCCAGCAGCCACTTAGGACAGGGGGACGAGCAGTACTTC
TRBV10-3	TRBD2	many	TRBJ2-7	CAISRDYPTSYEQYF	TGTGCCATCAGCCGGGACTACCCGACCTCCTACGAGCAGTACTTC